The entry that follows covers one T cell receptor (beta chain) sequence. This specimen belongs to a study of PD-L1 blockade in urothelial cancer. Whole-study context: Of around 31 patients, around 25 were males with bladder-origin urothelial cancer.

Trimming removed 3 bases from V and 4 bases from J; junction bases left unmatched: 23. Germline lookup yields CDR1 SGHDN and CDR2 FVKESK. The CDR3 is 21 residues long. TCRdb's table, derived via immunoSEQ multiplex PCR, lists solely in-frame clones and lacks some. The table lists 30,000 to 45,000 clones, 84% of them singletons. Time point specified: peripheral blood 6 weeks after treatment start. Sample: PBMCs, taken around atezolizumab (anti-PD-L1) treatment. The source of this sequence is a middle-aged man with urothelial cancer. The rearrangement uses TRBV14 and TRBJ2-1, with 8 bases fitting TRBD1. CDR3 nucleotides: TGTGCCAGCAGCCAGAGCAGGGGGCGAAAGTCTAGAGGGCCGGGGTACAATGAGCAGTTCTTC. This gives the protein CASSQSRGRKSRGPGYNEQFF.